The 26 T cell receptor beta chains below were found in one sample sequenced in a study of human T cells and chemical hapten exposure. As to time point: patch test 3, about 24 weeks after DPC sensitization. As for treatment: therapeutic diphenylcyclopropenone sensitization with weekly scalp DPC. TCRdb called the RACE reads again in MiXCR, with one record for every CDR3 protein. The table includes roughly 62,000 distinct CDR3 sequences, 9.5% to 15% detected once. The sequencing here drew on whole blood, taken in connection with sensitization to the hapten diphenylcyclopropenone (DPC). All receptors come from a man younger than 40 with alopecia areata. Some clones in this sample may be carry-over from other donors' samples.

Here the CDR3 reads CAISPSGQSYEQYF. In nucleotides, the CDR3 is TGTGCCATCAGTCCTTCGGGACAGTCCTACGAGCAGTACTTC. The chain links TRBV10-3 to TRBJ2-7; 7 bases match TRBD1. In germline, CDR1 is ENHRY, CDR2 SYGVKD. V shed 5 bases, J shed 1 base, and the junction held 5 bases outside the gene matches. This CDR3 contains 14 residues.

V is TRBV4-3 and J is TRBJ2-7; the match to TRBD1 covers 10 bases. The CDR3 is 16 residues long. Unmatched junction bases numbered 6, after V lost 1 base and J lost 3 bases. Germline assignment: CDR1 LGHNA and CDR2 YSLEER. The DNA of the CDR3 is TGCGCCAGCAGCCAAGCCTCGACAGGGGGCCTCTACGAGCAGTACTTC. It specifies CASSQASTGGLYEQYF.

The chain joins TRBV4-2 to TRBJ2-7, with D tentatively TRBD1 or TRBD2 (5 bases each). Trimming stripped 5 bases from V and 5 bases from J, with 22 bases between. There are 16 residues in the CDR3. The V gene's germline CDR1 is LGHNA and CDR2 YNFKEQ. The DNA for the CDR3 is TGTGCCAGCAGCTCTGCAGAGGGGCGAAGACGGAACGAGCAGTACTTC. Its translation: CASSSAEGRRRNEQYF.

This clonotype was seen a handful of times. The chain has TRBV25-1 and TRBJ1-6; D unresolved. The CDR3 sequence is 14 residues long. Trimming removed 1 base from V and 9 bases from J, with 10 bases in between. Germline assignment: CDR1 MGHDK and CDR2 SYGVNS. Here the CDR3 reads CASSESGIGSPLHF. The CDR3 DNA is TGTGCCAGCAGTGAATCCGGGATCGGTTCACCCCTCCACTTT.

In its sample, this clonotype was seen a few times. This chain connects TRBV29-1 to TRBJ2-3; D is possibly TRBD1 or TRBD2 (5 bases each). This CDR3 spans 16 amino acids. The V gene lost 3 bases and the J gene lost 4 bases, with 20 bases spanning the gap. In germline, CDR1 is SQVTM, CDR2 ANQGSEA. DNA for the CDR3: TGCAGCGTTGAGAGCCGGGGCTGGGGTACGTCAGATACGCAGTATTTT. Its protein is CSVESRGWGTSDTQYF.

In its sample, this clonotype was seen a few times. V gene TRBV24-1 combines with J gene TRBJ1-1; D is possibly TRBD1 (5 bases). Trimming shortened V by 9 bases and J by 0 bases, and 19 bases separated the two germline ends. The CDR3 length is 16 residues. The germline V gene encodes CDR1 KGHDR and CDR2 SFDVKD. This CDR3 is CATLRTTTVMNTEAFF. In DNA form, the CDR3 reads TGTGCCACCCTTCGGACCACGACAGTTATGAACACTGAAGCTTTCTTT.

This clonotype has only a few counts. CDR3 in amino acids: CASSSLRNPSSYNEQFF. In DNA, the CDR3 is TGTGCCAGCAGCTCACTCAGGAATCCCAGCTCCTACAATGAGCAGTTCTTC. The V and J genes are TRBV7-9 and TRBJ2-1, with D uncertain. The ends were cut back, 4 bases at V and 0 bases at J, with 16 bases in the middle. The CDR3 is 17 amino acids. Germline values: CDR1 SEHNR, CDR2 FQNEAQ (reference sequence).

This clonotype was observed a few times. The chain carries TRBV9 and TRBJ2-7; D is possibly TRBD1 (5 bases). Trimming took off 0 bases at V and 0 bases at J, with 10 bases between the two ends. In germline, CDR1 is SGDLS, CDR2 YYNGEE. CDR3 length: 15 amino acids. The CDR3: CASSVGTQSSYEQYF. CDR3 bases: TGTGCCAGCAGCGTAGGGACACAGAGCTCCTACGAGCAGTACTTC.

This clonotype showed up many times. The V gene is TRBV7-2, the J gene TRBJ2-3; 10 nucleotides align to TRBD1. J was trimmed by 2 bases and V by 4 bases; bases with no gene match: 9. Germline V gene sequence: CDR1 SGHTA, CDR2 FQGNSA. The CDR3 is 17 residues long. The chain's CDR3 is CASSWSGTGANTDTQYF. CDR3 in DNA: TGTGCCAGCAGCTGGAGTGGGACAGGGGCAAACACAGATACGCAGTATTTT.

This chain joins TRBV28 and TRBJ2-1; tentatively, D is TRBD2 (5 bases). The CDR3 is made up of 13 amino acids. CDR1 MDHEN and CDR2 SYDVKM come from the germline V gene. Trimming stripped 2 bases from V and 9 bases from J, with 11 bases between. CDR3 protein: CASSLAPRGEQFF. The CDR3 DNA reads TGTGCCAGCAGTTTAGCCCCTCGGGGTGAGCAGTTCTTC.

In this sample, this clonotype turned up a few times. The chain couples TRBV9 to TRBJ2-3; 11 bases match TRBD2. This CDR3 has 15 amino acids. Germline-derived CDR1 and CDR2 are SGDLS and YYNGEE. V was clipped by 4 bases and J by 2 bases; unmatched bases: 3. The DNA for the CDR3 is TGTGCCAGCAGCCCTAGCGGGGGGCACACAGATACGCAGTATTTT. It translates to CASSPSGGHTDTQYF.

The chain links TRBV18 to TRBJ1-1; D is ambiguous. The length of the CDR3 is 13 residues. V gave up 5 bases and J gave up 1 base, with 8 bases separating them. Germline CDR1 and CDR2: KGHSH and LQKENI. CDR3 loop: CASSKGGNTEAFF. In DNA form, the CDR3 reads TGTGCCAGCTCAAAGGGTGGGAACACTGAAGCTTTCTTT.

This clonotype appeared many times. This rearrangement joins TRBV12-3 or TRBV12-4 to TRBJ2-5; D not resolved. V dropped 3 bases and J dropped 2 bases, with 4 bases sitting between them. The length of the CDR3 is 12 residues. The CDR3: CASSFPQETQYF. The CDR3, as DNA: TGTGCCAGCAGTTTTCCACAAGAGACCCAGTACTTC.

This clonotype was observed many times. The chain carries TRBV28 and TRBJ2-7; 7 nucleotides line up with TRBD1. The germline gives CDR1 MDHEN, CDR2 SYDVKM. With 7 bases clipped from V and 0 bases from J, the junction kept 6 bases outside the gene matches. The CDR3 consists of 14 residues. DNA of the CDR3: TGTGCCAGCAAACCAGGGGGAGCCTCCTACGAGCAGTACTTC. It translates to CASKPGGASYEQYF.

This sequence joins TRBV2 and TRBJ2-1; the match to TRBD2 covers 9 bases. V was clipped by 1 base and J by 6 bases; unmatched bases: 4. This CDR3 is 15 amino acids long. Germline CDR1 is SNHLY and CDR2 is FYNNEI. The CDR3 DNA reads TGTGCCAGCAGTGAAGAGAGCGGGGGGACCAATGAGCAGTTCTTC. It translates to CASSEESGGTNEQFF.

This clonotype was seen more than once but under ten times. This chain connects TRBV28 to TRBJ1-2; TRBD1 might be the D (5 bases). The germline V and J ends were trimmed by 7 bases and 8 bases, with 11 bases remaining between them. The CDR3 spans 11 residues. Germline loops: CDR1 MDHEN, CDR2 SYDVKM. CDR3 protein: CASMGVEGYTF. CDR3 nucleotide sequence: TGTGCCAGCATGGGGGTCGAGGGCTACACCTTC.

This clonotype was counted at least ten times. V is TRBV29-1 and J is TRBJ2-3; TRBD2 matches 7 bases. The length of the CDR3 is 13 residues. With V trimmed by 6 bases and J by 6 bases, 9 bases remained unmatched. Germline V gives CDR1 SQVTM, CDR2 ANQGSEA. Here the CDR3 reads CSVGLTGRDTQYF. The CDR3 nucleotides read TGCAGCGTGGGGTTGACCGGGAGGGATACGCAGTATTTT.

This clonotype was picked up a small number of times. The gene calls are TRBV29-1 and TRBJ1-2; possibly TRBD1 for D (6 bases). This CDR3 has 12 residues. Germline values: CDR1 SQVTM, CDR2 ANQGSEA. Trimming removed 3 bases from V and 6 bases from J, with 11 bases in between. CDR3 sequence: CSVDLGGHGYTF. Written as DNA, the CDR3 is TGCAGCGTTGATCTGGGGGGGCATGGCTACACCTTC.

This clonotype showed up many times. The V gene is TRBV20-1, the J gene TRBJ2-1, with D tentatively TRBD2 (6 bases). Trimming cost V 5 bases and J 5 bases, with 19 bases left between them. CDR3 length: 15 residues. Germline CDR1 DFQATT, CDR2 SNEGSKA (reference sequence). The CDR3 is CSARKNPGLNNEQFF. CDR3 DNA: TGCAGTGCTCGGAAAAATCCGGGACTTAACAATGAGCAGTTCTTC.

This clonotype has a count of ten or more. V usage is TRBV10-3 and J usage is TRBJ2-3; possibly TRBD2 for D (6 bases). Trimming removed 2 bases at V and 3 bases at J, with 12 bases between. In germline, CDR1 is ENHRY, CDR2 SYGVKD. This CDR3 region has 15 residues. CDR3 sequence (DNA): TGTGCCATCAGTGAGGGATCTAGCGAGACAGATACGCAGTATTTT. This translates into CAISEGSSETDTQYF.

This clonotype turned up a few times. The V gene is TRBV5-1, the J gene TRBJ2-3; weak D call: TRBD2 (5 bases). Germline loops: CDR1 SGHRS, CDR2 YFSETQ. The V gene lost 0 bases and the J gene lost 11 bases, with 13 bases spanning the gap. The CDR3 sequence is 13 residues long. The CDR3: CASSLGTFPGQYF. CDR3 coding DNA: TGCGCCAGCAGCTTGGGGACTTTTCCTGGGCAGTATTTT.

V usage is TRBV7-6 and J usage is TRBJ2-2; 10 bases fit TRBD1. Germline trimming cut 3 bases from V and 0 bases from J; bases unmatched to any gene: 1. The CDR3 is made up of 16 amino acids. CDR1 and CDR2 from the germline V gene are SGHVS and FNYEAQ. CDR3 bases: TGTGCCAGCAGCTTTGGGACAGGGGCGAACACCGGGGAGCTGTTTTTT. This gives the protein CASSFGTGANTGELFF.

This clonotype has a handful of counts. The chain is built from TRBV4-1 and TRBJ2-1, with 13 positions matching TRBD2. The CDR3 is 17 residues long. The germline CDR1 and CDR2 sequences are MGHRA and YSYEKL. The V and J ends lost 5 bases and 0 bases, in that order; junction bases with no gene match: 4. The CDR3 DNA reads TGCGCCAGCAGCAAGGGACTAGCGGGGAGCTCCTACAATGAGCAGTTCTTC. Its translation is CASSKGLAGSSYNEQFF.

This clonotype was recorded a few times. The V call is TRBV7-2, the J call TRBJ1-2; D gene unclear. Germline CDR1 SGHTA, CDR2 FQGNSA. CDR3 length equals 15 residues. Trimming took 2 bases from V and 0 from J, leaving 10 bases between them. In nucleotides, the CDR3 is TGTGCCAGCAGCTTATTCGGGAGACCTAACTATGGCTACACCTTC. It encodes CASSLFGRPNYGYTF.

In this sample, this clonotype turned up many times. The genes are TRBV7-2 and TRBJ2-3, with 11 bases lining up with TRBD2. J gave up 2 bases and V 4 bases, and 5 bases lay outside the gene matches. There are 16 residues in the CDR3. Germline V gene lookup returns CDR1 SGHTA and CDR2 FQGNSA. The CDR3 DNA is TGTGCCAGCAGCTCAACTAGCGGGGGAGTCACAGATACGCAGTATTTT. Amino acids: CASSSTSGGVTDTQYF.

This clonotype was counted only a few times. This rearrangement joins TRBV7-9 to TRBJ1-6, with D hard to call. Germline V gives CDR1 SEHNR, CDR2 FQNEAQ (reference sequence). V was pared by 5 bases and J by 9 bases, with 17 bases between. The CDR3 contains 15 residues. The CDR3 DNA reads as TGTGCCAGCAGCCGAGGCACGATGACGGGTTCACCCCTCCACTTT. Encoded protein: CASSRGTMTGSPLHF.